This entry lists 5 T cell receptor beta chains sequenced from one sample in a study of blood T cell repertoires in COVID-19 (TCRdb year 2020). Receptor libraries were prepared by the immunoSEQ multiplex PCR assay. Entries here come from immuneACCESS through TCRdb and include only in-frame sequences with V and J called. Some clones fail to appear in such tables; in the studies checked, an unresolved V gene covers under half of the shortfall, and the cause of the remainder is unknown. The sample table shows about 400,000 clones, and nearly 90% are seen once. The top ten hold approximately 2.1% of the sample. Sequenced material: PBMCs or T cells enriched from blood (not recorded which). The receptors here all came from a woman aged 40 to 50 with acute COVID-19.

The chain couples TRBV5-1 to TRBJ1-1, with 8 bases aligning to TRBD1. Germline V gene lookup returns CDR1 SGHRS and CDR2 YFSETQ. This CDR3 is 14 amino acids long. With V trimmed by 4 bases and J by 7 bases, 9 bases remained unmatched. CDR3 DNA sequence: TGCGCCAGCAGCCCTTTTGGACAGGGCAATGAAGCTTTCTTT. Translated: CASSPFGQGNEAFF.

The chain links TRBV6-1 to TRBJ2-5; TRBD2 matches 11 bases. Germline CDR1 is MNHNS and CDR2 is SASEGT. Germline trimming cut 1 base from V and 2 bases from J; bases unmatched to any gene: 3. The CDR3 covers 16 residues. The CDR3 coding sequence is TGTGCCAGCAGTGAAGGACTAGCGGGGCCTCAAGAGACCCAGTACTTC. Translation gives CASSEGLAGPQETQYF.

The chain carries TRBV11-2 and TRBJ1-3; D gene uncertain. Germline V gene sequence: CDR1 SGHAT, CDR2 FQNNGV. V lost 6 bases to trimming and J lost 3 bases, with 15 bases between them. The CDR3 has 15 amino acids. The CDR3 bases are TGTGCCAGCAGTGGTGGAGGGAACCTTGGAAACACCATATATTTT. It encodes CASSGGGNLGNTIYF.

This clone was detected only a few times. The chain combines TRBV6-5 with TRBJ2-7, with 7 nucleotides matching TRBD2. The germline V gene encodes CDR1 MNHEY and CDR2 SVGAGI. V gave up 10 bases and J gave up 0 bases; unmatched junction bases: 6. CDR3 length equals 13 residues. The CDR3 DNA sequence: TGTGCCACACGAGGCGGGAGCTCCTACGAGCAGTACTTC. Protein: CATRGGSSYEQYF.

To note about this clone: Different DNA sequences within this sample yield the same CDR3. This rearrangement joins TRBV12-3 or TRBV12-4 to TRBJ2-7; D remains ambiguous. Between the trimmed V and J ends, which lost 6 bases and 3 bases, there was a span of 6 bases. The CDR3 runs 11 residues. The CDR3 nucleotides are TGTGCCAGCAGCCCCGGCTACGAGCAGTACTTC. This gives the protein CASSPGYEQYF.